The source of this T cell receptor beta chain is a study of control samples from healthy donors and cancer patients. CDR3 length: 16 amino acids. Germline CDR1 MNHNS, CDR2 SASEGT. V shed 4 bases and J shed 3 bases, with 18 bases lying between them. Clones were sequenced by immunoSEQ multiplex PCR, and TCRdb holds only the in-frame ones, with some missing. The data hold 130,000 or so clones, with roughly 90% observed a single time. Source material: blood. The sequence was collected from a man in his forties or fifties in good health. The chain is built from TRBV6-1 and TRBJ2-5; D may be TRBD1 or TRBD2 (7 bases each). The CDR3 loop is CASSAGQSGLEETQYF. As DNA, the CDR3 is TGTGCCAGCAGTGCGGGACAGTCAGGACTAGAAGAGACCCAGTACTTC.